This TCR beta chain was sequenced in a study of beta chain features in type 1 diabetes (dated by TCRdb to 2016 to 2019). Context from the whole study: Mean age, gender distribution, total cell number and subset yield did not differ between patients and healthy donors. Across all samples, around 99 million sorted cells were examined, and cell number per subset correlated strongly with RNA yield. In the study, recently diagnosed type 1 diabetes patients and matched healthy donors were compared on the TCRB repertoires of their sorted circulating CD4+ T cell subsets. Whereas all 28 donors provided naive and central memory subsets, regulatory and stem cell-like memory subsets were isolated from just 8 patients and about 8 healthy donors.

The entire amount of isolated RNA was reverse transcribed using the High Capacity cDNA Reverse Transcription Kit, so the sequenced TCRB transcripts were expressed ones. Naive, central memory and regulatory T cell samples underwent deep immunoSEQ sequencing, averaging about 3.57 million total reads per sample. Sorted cells were lysed in RLT buffer and RNA was extracted with DNase-treated RNeasy Micro or Mini kits, depending on cell number. Each cell subset was processed on its own to prevent cross-contamination, while patient and healthy donor samples were processed together. TCRB sequences were amplified from cDNA with the immunoSEQ multiplex PCR, producing 87-bp fragments spanning the CDR3 region. Sequencing of the amplicons was performed on the Illumina HiSeq platform. Regarding the original processing steps: Synthetic template baselines were used to correct PCR bias computationally, reads within Hamming distance 2 were collapsed together, and singletons that could not be merged were discarded. Reads were aligned against IMGT so that V, D and J genes, CDR3 length and insertions or deletions at six rearrangement sites could be assigned. Within each subset, clonotype counts were normalized to the number of sorted cells before true diversity and Gini coefficients were calculated with the tcR R package. Repertoire sharing was quantified using the overlap coefficient calculated on TCRB nucleotide sequences. Out-of-frame TCRB sequences from naive cells were analyzed to stand in for the pre-selection repertoire. What TCRdb holds here is the immuneACCESS table cut down to in-frame rearrangements. Part of the clones is not present; checked against another copy, under half of the missing clones reflect an unresolved V gene, and the others are unexplained. V and J calls plus clone size are reproduced from that table; the DNA served to infer D and trimming. The sample profile shows about 650,000 clones; roughly 12% of them were found once. More than 0.095% of the sample is in the top ten clones.

A remark on this clone: What antigen it recognizes has not been identified. Germline and junction disagree at one end, which may indicate a read error.

Here is what the overall study found, with its caveats: Naive, central memory and regulatory TCRB repertoires appeared more similar among patients than among healthy donors. Sequencing cDNA rather than genomic DNA could over-represent highly expressing activated cells, although activation and CD3 levels did not differ between groups. Patients with type 1 diabetes made fewer insertions and deleted more nucleotides at VDJ recombination sites, implying thymic rearrangement abnormalities. Only small numbers of individuals were included in the HLA sub-analyses, which left unresolved whether HLA type had any influence on TCRB rearrangement. PCR may preferentially amplify shorter templates, but because patient and control samples were amplified and corrected together, any resulting skew would affect both groups equally. Type 1 diabetes patients showed a moderate but significant shortening of TCRB CDR3 length in all four CD4+ subsets.

For CDR1 and CDR2, the germline V gene lists SGHAT and FQNNGV. Its CDR3 holds 14 amino acids, cysteine through phenylalanine. Only CDR3 DNA remains: 42 bases, in frame from the first base. From each donor, a single peripheral blood sample of 100 to 150 mL on average was drawn into heparinised tubes. Using a panel that included CD45RO, CCR7, CD25, CD127, CD95 and CD27, naive, central memory, regulatory and stem cell-like memory CD4+ T cells were sorted on a BD FACSAria II. Every sorted population had a purity above 95%. PBMCs were isolated immediately by Lymphoprep density gradient centrifugation and stained directly without culture. So that batch effects would be minimized, each experiment stained and sorted samples in pairs, pairing one healthy donor with one patient.

This receptor was taken from a man aged 30 to 39 with type 1 diabetes. Sequenced material: naive CD4+ T cells from blood. The cell subset or site label of this sample denotes: true naive CD4+ T cells. The chain is encoded by TRBV11-2 joined to TRBJ1-5; TRBD1 matches 8 bases in the middle. The CDR3 has the sequence CASSLAGGNQPQHF. The bases read TGTGCCAGCAGCTTGGCAGGGGGCAACCAGCCCCAGCATTTT.